The sequence of this T cell receptor (beta chain) was determined in a study of T cell responses to AZD1222 COVID-19 vaccine. Study-level findings and limits: White British ancestry dominated among donors, who included more females, and clonal diversity was possibly underestimated.

Data came from immunoSEQ multiplex PCR; TCRdb stores just in-frame clones and leaves some out. The data show around 220,000 clones, 90% to 95% seen once. About this clone itself: The antigen is undetermined.

Deletions cut 2 bases from V and 4 bases from J, with 13 bases between. In germline, CDR1 is SGHNT, CDR2 YYREEE (reference sequence). This CDR3 has 14 residues. The sequence derives from an adult who received the MenACWY meningococcal vaccine as a control. The sample was peripheral blood, taken 28 days after the second dose of the MenACWY control vaccine. This sequence joins TRBV5-4 and TRBJ2-7; D perhaps matches TRBD2 (7 bases). The CDR3 region is CASSLGRGSYEQYF. The CDR3 DNA follows: TGTGCCAGCAGCTTAGGGAGGGGGAGTTACGAGCAGTACTTC.